This TCR beta chain was documented in a study of blood T cells in healthy people across ages (dated by TCRdb to between 2015 and 2017). As for the study more broadly: Template switching captured roughly one uniquely barcoded TCR beta cDNA molecule per two T cells in model experiments. To track age-related changes in TCR beta repertoire diversity, the study relied on deep sequencing normalized with unique cDNA molecular identifiers. Four age groups were formed from the donors: young (average approximately 15 years), middle-aged (around 39), aged (about 62) and long-lived (approximately 80). To avoid experimental bias, donors of different ages were distributed randomly across sequencing lanes. For two donors (one aged 18 to 30 and one aged 80 or older), the study analyzed two additional independent replicas of 1 million unique cDNA reads from the same blood draw.

Study-level results and caveats: Because the CMV infection status of the donors was unknown, age-related changes in expanded clonotypes may potentially have been confounded. Bulk unsorted PBMC profiling prevented conclusive comparison of naive and antigen-experienced compartments. Estimates of total diversity based on one million sequenced T cells were regarded as lower bounds and as underestimates. Observed TCR beta diversity correlated strongly with the percentage of naive T cells measured by flow cytometry. The long-lived group showed more naive CD4+ T cells, fewer expanded clones and increased TCR diversity than the aged group, suggesting age selection. As age increased, observed TCR beta diversity per million T cells dropped in a roughly linear way, and a significant reduction was already evident by age approximately 40.

Relative to germline, V is 5 bases shorter and J is 0 bases shorter, with 11 bases between their ends. The CDR3 contains 13 residues, cysteine and phenylalanine counted. Here the CDR3 DNA is all that survives: 39 bases in frame from base 1. According to the germline V gene (reference sequence), CDR1 reads DFQATT and CDR2 reads SNEGSKA. The donors were some 36 Caucasian individuals from Russia, aged about 6 to 95 years, who were systemically healthy. Each donor gave around 9.8 milliliters of peripheral blood, collected into EDTA-treated Vacutainer tubes. Ficoll-Paque density-gradient centrifugation was used to isolate PBMCs, with at least 7 million obtained per sample. Total RNA was extracted from PBMCs with Trizol reagent, with at least 6 micrograms obtained per sample. Naive CD45RAhigh/CD27high T cell percentages were measured by flow cytometry on a PBMC aliquot from every donor. The library was prepared using 5' RACE. A second PCR of roughly 6 to 11 cycles was performed with a sample-barcoded 5' primer and a J-beta primer mix. Each TCR beta cDNA molecule received a unique molecular identifier from a template-switch 5' adaptor carrying 12 random nucleotides. At least 3 million CDR3-containing paired-end reads were obtained from each sample. First-strand cDNA was synthesized from all RNA with the Mint cDNA synthesis kit, primed by a TRBC-specific oligonucleotide. Following uracil-DNA glycosylase treatment, a first 18-cycle PCR with universal primers M1SS and BC2_uni_R was performed on all cDNA. The study's processing was this. Normalization of each sample was performed by random selection of 1 million high-quality reads, each carrying a distinct molecular identifier. Instead of being binned into consensus sequences, reads with shared molecular identifiers were discarded. MiTCR, set to a Q25 quality threshold and the strictest error-elimination algorithm, was used for CDR3 identification, clonotype clustering and error correction. A nonparametric unseen species model with Euler transformation was used to estimate a lower bound on total TCR beta diversity. The public reads were reprocessed in TCRdb via fastp at Q25 and MiXCR, keeping in-frame beta chains. Each record represents a unique CDR3 protein, reported with the most common genes and DNA among its rows. None of the V and J calls come from the authors' own analysis; TCRdb made them. This sample lists roughly 1.9 million distinct CDR3 sequences; more than 35% were detected once. Of the sample, under 30% is held by the ten largest clones.

A note on this clonotype: The antigen it recognizes is unknown. There are no base qualities to consult, and no much larger clone falls within one base.

The chain links TRBV20-1 with TRBJ2-7, and the D gene may be TRBD1, 6 bases matching. This TCR came from a human donor in good health. The sample consisted of blood. The DNA sequence is given as TGCAGTGCTGCCCGGACAGTCTCCTACGAGCAGTACTTC. The translation is CSAARTVSYEQYF.